The source of this T cell receptor (beta chain) is a study of T cell repertoires in cytomegalovirus infection. Study-wide context: Epitope selection comprised recently identified HLA-C-restricted CMV epitopes and well-studied HLA-B-restricted CMV epitopes. Shared public TCR beta signatures pointed to both CMV infection and a matching HLA type.

Study-level findings and limits: Cumulative public TCR beta family frequency identified CMV carriers with the relevant HLA. Dominant in the ex vivo response were TCR beta clonotypes restricted by HLA-C and specific for CMV.

Remarks on this clonotype: The antigen remains undetermined.

TCRdb reprocessed the reads with MiXCR, giving one entry per CDR3 protein. The repertoire holds hundreds of thousands of distinct CDR3 sequences, with roughly a third as singletons. Germline trimming cut 0 bases from V and 7 bases from J; bases unmatched to any gene: 7. Germline V lookup: CDR1 ENHRY, CDR2 SYGVKD. The CDR3 is 17 residues long. The clonotype originates from a human donor in good health (CMV status not recorded). Some clones in this sample may be carry-over from other donors' samples. The sequencing used cultured CD8+ T cells from PBMCs, collected from culture after CMV antigen stimulation. The chain joins TRBV10-3 to TRBJ2-1; TRBD2 matches at 12 bases. CDR3 in DNA: TGTGCCATCAGTGAGTCGATGGCCGGGACTAGCGGGAATGAGCAGTTCTTC. This gives the protein CAISESMAGTSGNEQFF.